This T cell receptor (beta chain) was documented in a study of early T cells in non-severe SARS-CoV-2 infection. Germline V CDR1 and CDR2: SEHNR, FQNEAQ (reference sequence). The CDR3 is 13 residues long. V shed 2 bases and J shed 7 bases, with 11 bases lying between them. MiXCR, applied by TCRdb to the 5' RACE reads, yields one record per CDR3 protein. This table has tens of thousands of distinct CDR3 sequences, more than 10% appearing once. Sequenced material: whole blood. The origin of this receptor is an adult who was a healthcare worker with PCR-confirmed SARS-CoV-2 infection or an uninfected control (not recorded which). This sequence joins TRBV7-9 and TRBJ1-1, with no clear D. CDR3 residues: CASSLRGVDEAFF. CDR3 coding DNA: TGTGCCAGCAGCTTAAGAGGAGTAGATGAAGCTTTCTTT.